This T cell receptor beta chain is from a study of Tregs in tolerant kidney transplant recipients. The repertoire was sequenced with immunoSEQ multiplex PCR; TCRdb's copy has only in-frame clones and lacks some. The data show about 19,000 clones, with about three fifths seen just once and roughly 3.5% held by the top ten. This clone was seen more than once but under ten times. Its specificity is unknown. The clonotype was recovered from a human donor in good health. The sample was Tregs from blood cultured with allogeneic cells.

The CDR3 DNA follows: TGTGCCAGCTCACCACGGGTGCCAGCGGGATGGGAGACCCAGTACTTC. This gives the protein CASSPRVPAGWETQYF. The chain links TRBV18 to TRBJ2-5, with 7 nucleotides matching TRBD2. Germline loops: CDR1 KGHSH, CDR2 LQKENI. There are 16 residues in the CDR3. V dropped 1 base and J dropped 5; count of bases not matched to a gene: 10.